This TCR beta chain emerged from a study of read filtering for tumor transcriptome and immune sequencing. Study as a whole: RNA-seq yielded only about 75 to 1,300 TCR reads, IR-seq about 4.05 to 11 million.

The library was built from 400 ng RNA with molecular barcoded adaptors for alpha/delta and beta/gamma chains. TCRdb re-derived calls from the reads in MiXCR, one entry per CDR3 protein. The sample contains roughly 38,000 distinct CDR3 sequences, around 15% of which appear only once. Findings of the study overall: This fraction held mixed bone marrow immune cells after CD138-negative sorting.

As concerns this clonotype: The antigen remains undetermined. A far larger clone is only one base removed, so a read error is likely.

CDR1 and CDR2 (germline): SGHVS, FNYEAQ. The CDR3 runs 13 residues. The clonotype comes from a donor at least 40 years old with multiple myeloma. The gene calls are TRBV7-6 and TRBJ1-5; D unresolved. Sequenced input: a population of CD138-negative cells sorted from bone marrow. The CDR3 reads CASSFNSKQPQHF. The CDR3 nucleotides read TGTGCCAGCAGTTTTAATAGCAAACAGCCCCAGCATTTT. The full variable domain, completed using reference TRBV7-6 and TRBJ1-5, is GAGVSQSPRYKVTKRGQDVALRCDPISGHVSLYWYRQALGQGPEFLTYFNYEAQQDKSGLPNDRFSAERPEGSISTLTIQRTEQRDSAMYRCASSFNSKQPQHFGDGTRLSIL.